This T cell receptor (beta chain) was sequenced in a study of T cell responses to AZD1222 COVID-19 vaccine. Study overall: Pooled in the analysis were second doses at about 4 or about 12 weeks. General observations from the study: Close to half of spike-specific TCRs reportedly recognize unmutated variant regions. Most donors were white British and more were female, and clonal diversity was possibly underestimated.

Germline values: CDR1 SGHTA, CDR2 FQGNSA. The V and J ends lost 1 base and 7 bases, in that order; junction bases with no gene match: 7. This CDR3 region has 16 residues. This table comes from immunoSEQ multiplex PCR, and its TCRdb copy is limited to in-frame clones, with some not included. Of approximately 150,000 clones in the sample, about 91% were seen once. In regard to this clone: Its antigen is not known.

The sample here was peripheral blood, taken on day 0 of AZD1222 vaccination. The clonotype comes from an adult in good health. The rearrangement links TRBV7-2 to TRBJ1-2; 12 bases agree with TRBD1. The CDR3 loop reads CASSLGLGQGASGYTF. The CDR3 DNA is TGTGCCAGCAGCTTAGGATTGGGACAGGGGGCCTCTGGCTACACCTTC.